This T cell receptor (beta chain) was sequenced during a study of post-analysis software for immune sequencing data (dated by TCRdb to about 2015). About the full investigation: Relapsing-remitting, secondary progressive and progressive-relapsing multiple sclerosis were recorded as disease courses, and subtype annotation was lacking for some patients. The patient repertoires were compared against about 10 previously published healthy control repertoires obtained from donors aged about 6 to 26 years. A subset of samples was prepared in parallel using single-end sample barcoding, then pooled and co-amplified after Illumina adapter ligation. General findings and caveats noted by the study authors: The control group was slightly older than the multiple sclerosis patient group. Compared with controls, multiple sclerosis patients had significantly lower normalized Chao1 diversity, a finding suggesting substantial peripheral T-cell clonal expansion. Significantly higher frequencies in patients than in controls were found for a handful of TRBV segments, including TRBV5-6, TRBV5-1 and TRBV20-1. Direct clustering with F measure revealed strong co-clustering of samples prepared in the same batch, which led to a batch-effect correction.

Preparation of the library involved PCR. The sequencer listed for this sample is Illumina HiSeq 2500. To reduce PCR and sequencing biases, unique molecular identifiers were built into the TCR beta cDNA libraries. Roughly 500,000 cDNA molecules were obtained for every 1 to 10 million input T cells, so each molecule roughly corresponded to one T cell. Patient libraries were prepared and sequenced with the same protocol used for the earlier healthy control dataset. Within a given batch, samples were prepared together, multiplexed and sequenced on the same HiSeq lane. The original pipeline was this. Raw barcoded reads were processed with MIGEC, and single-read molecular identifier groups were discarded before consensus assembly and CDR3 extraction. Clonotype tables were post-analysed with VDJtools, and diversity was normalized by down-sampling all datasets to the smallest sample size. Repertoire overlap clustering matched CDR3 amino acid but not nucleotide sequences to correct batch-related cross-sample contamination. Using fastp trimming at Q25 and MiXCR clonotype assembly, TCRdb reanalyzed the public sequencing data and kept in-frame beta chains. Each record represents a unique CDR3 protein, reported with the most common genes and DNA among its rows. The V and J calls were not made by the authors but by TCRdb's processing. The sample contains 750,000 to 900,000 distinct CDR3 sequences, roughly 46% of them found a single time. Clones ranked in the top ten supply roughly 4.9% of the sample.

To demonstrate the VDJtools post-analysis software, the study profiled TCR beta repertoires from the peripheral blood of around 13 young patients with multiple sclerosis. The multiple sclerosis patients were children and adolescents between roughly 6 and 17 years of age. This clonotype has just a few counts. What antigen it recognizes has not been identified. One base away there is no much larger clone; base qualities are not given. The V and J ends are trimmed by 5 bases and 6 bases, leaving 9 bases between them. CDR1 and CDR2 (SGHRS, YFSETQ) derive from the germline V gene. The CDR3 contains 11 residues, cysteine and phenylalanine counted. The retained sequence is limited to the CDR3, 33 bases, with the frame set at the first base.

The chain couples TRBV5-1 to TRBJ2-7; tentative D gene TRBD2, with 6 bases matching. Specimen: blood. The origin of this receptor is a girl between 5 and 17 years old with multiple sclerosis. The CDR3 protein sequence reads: CASRSGGEQYF. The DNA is TGCGCCAGCAGATCCGGGGGCGAGCAGTACTTC.